This T cell receptor (beta chain) was sequenced in a study of shared clonotypes between healthy human individuals. General study findings and limits: Sequencing of the sorted subsets was shown by rarefaction to be incomplete despite large depth.

The study enrolled healthy HIV-negative adults without recent acute infections or vaccinations as donors. Donors comprised only Caucasian adults living in Nashville, Tennessee. The V end lost 0 bases, the J end lost 1 base, and 4 bases lay between the germline ends. Germline lookup yields CDR1 SGHDT and CDR2 YYEEEE. CDR3 length equals 13 residues. As processed by the authors: ImmunoSEQ output held junction-only sequences without quality scores, so filtering differed. Profiling relied on immunoSEQ multiplex PCR, and the TCRdb table lists in-frame clones only, not all of them. The DNA was the basis for D and trimming; V, J and clone size are from that table. The top ten hold roughly 0.39% of the sample, which has 2 million to 3 million clones, 93% seen once. About this clone itself: Its antigen remains unidentified. Other DNA sequences in this sample translate to the same CDR3.

The sequence was collected from a man between 18 and 35 years old in good health. Some clones in this sample may be carry-over from other donors' samples. The gene calls are TRBV5-6 and TRBJ2-5; D unresolved. Sequenced: naive CD4+ T cells from PBMCs. As for subset: CD45RA+ positively selected. The chain's CDR3 is CASSLGGQETQYF. CDR3 DNA: TGTGCCAGCAGCTTGGGAGGCCAAGAGACCCAGTACTTC.